The 4 T cell receptor beta chains reported below all come from one sample, sequenced in a study of blood T cell repertoires in COVID-19. Some clones are missing from TCRdb's copy, which holds only in-frame ones; the method was immunoSEQ multiplex PCR. The table shows 380,000 or so clones, with around 90% occurring only once. The sequencing sample was made of peripheral blood. The receptors were gathered from a man aged 40-55 years with acute or convalescent COVID-19.

The rearrangement uses TRBV6-4 and TRBJ2-3; unclear D gene. The length of the CDR3 is 13 residues. V was shortened by 8 bases and J by 6 bases, with 15 bases between the two germline ends. Germline CDR1 and CDR2: MRHNA and SNTAGT. For the CDR3, the DNA is TGTGCCAGCTCGTCCCAGTTCGGGGATACGCAGTATTTT. Translated: CASSSQFGDTQYF.

This chain links TRBV5-1 with TRBJ2-1; 8 nucleotides align to TRBD1. Germline CDR1 is SGHRS and CDR2 is YFSETQ. The CDR3 contains 15 residues. Trimming took 4 bases from V and 7 from J; bases not matched to a gene: 10. CDR3 nucleotides: TGCGCCAGCAGCCTCCGACAGGGGACGGTTAATGAGCAGTTCTTC. Protein product: CASSLRQGTVNEQFF.

The J gene is TRBJ2-3, the V gene TRBV18; 8 positions match TRBD2. The germline V gene encodes CDR1 KGHSH and CDR2 LQKENI. With 3 bases clipped from V and 6 bases from J, the junction kept 11 bases outside the gene matches. CDR3 length equals 16 residues. CDR3 bases: TGTGCCAGCTCACCGACTCTAGCGGGCGCCTGGGATACGCAGTATTTT. Encoded protein: CASSPTLAGAWDTQYF.

The chain carries TRBV6-2 or TRBV6-3 and TRBJ2-2; D possibly corresponds to TRBD1 (6 bases). The CDR3 contains 15 residues. V lost 0 bases and J lost 1, with 6 bases in between. Germline V gene sequence: CDR1 MNHEY, CDR2 SVGEGT. In nucleotides, the CDR3 is TGTGCCAGCAGTTACTCGGGACAGAACACCGGGGAGCTGTTTTTT. The encoded protein is CASSYSGQNTGELFF.